The next 9 T cell receptor beta chains were all read from a single sample in a study of blood T cell repertoires in COVID-19. Only in-frame clones appear in the TCRdb table, and some are missing; sequencing was by immunoSEQ multiplex PCR. The top ten clones hold 2% to 2.5% of a sample with about 49,000 clones, around 87% of them seen once. Source material: peripheral blood. Receptors were obtained from a woman older than 75 with COVID-19, enrolled during active disease.

CDR3 loop: CASSLTGGTDTQYF. The CDR3 bases are TGTGCCAGCAGTTTAACAGGGGGGACAGATACGCAGTATTTT. The chain combines TRBV2 with TRBJ2-3; 8 bases align to TRBD1. The CDR3 extends over 14 amino acids. Trimming took 5 bases from V and 3 from J; bases not matched to a gene: 4. CDR1 SNHLY and CDR2 FYNNEI come from the germline V gene.

The chain couples TRBV9 to TRBJ1-2, with 10 bases lining up with TRBD1. The CDR3 totals 14 residues. Germline V gives CDR1 SGDLS, CDR2 YYNGEE. V was clipped by 1 base and J by 6 bases; unmatched bases: 3. In DNA form, the CDR3 reads TGTGCCAGCAGCGTAATAGACAGGGGGCATGGCTACACCTTC. As protein: CASSVIDRGHGYTF.

This chain links TRBV5-1 with TRBJ2-5; 7 bases are a match to TRBD1. The V gene's germline CDR1 is SGHRS and CDR2 YFSETQ. J was trimmed by 0 bases and V by 4 bases; bases with no gene match: 3. CDR3 length: 14 amino acids. The CDR3 region is CASSQTGYQETQYF. CDR3 DNA sequence: TGCGCCAGCAGCCAGACAGGGTACCAAGAGACCCAGTACTTC.

V usage is TRBV18 and J usage is TRBJ1-3; D gene ambiguous. The germline V gene encodes CDR1 KGHSH and CDR2 LQKENI. The CDR3 length is 14 residues. V was trimmed by 3 bases and J by 1 base, leaving 7 bases between them. CDR3 protein: CASSPPQSGNTIYF. CDR3 nucleotides: TGTGCCAGCTCACCCCCCCAGTCTGGAAACACCATATATTTT.

The V call is TRBV28, the J call TRBJ1-6, with 9 nucleotides matching TRBD1. The CDR3 runs to 14 residues. Germline V lookup: CDR1 MDHEN, CDR2 SYDVKM. V gave up 6 bases and J gave up 7 bases; unmatched junction bases: 4. The CDR3 region has the DNA TGTGCCAGCAGCCCACAGGGGGCCAATTCACCCCTCCACTTT. Protein sequence: CASSPQGANSPLHF. The complete variable domain, with remaining parts taken from reference TRBV28 and TRBJ1-6, reads DVKVTQSSRYLVKRTGEKVFLECVQDMDHENMFWYRQDPGLGLRLIYFSYDVKMKEKGDIPEGYSVSREKKERFSLILESASTNQTSMYLCASSPQGANSPLHFGNGTRLTVT.

The chain is built from TRBV24-1 and TRBJ2-1; maybe TRBD2 (5 bases). The germline V gene has CDR1 KGHDR and CDR2 SFDVKD. V gave up 4 bases and J gave up 6 bases, with 15 bases separating them. This CDR3 is built from 15 residues. The CDR3, as DNA: TGTGCCACCAGTGACAAGCGGAAGAAGCGCAATGAGCAGTTCTTC. This codes for CATSDKRKKRNEQFF.

The chain combines TRBV2 with TRBJ1-5; the D gene is possibly TRBD1 (6 bases). The CDR3 spans 17 residues. The V and J ends lost 7 bases and 6 bases respectively, with 25 bases between them. The germline V gene encodes CDR1 SNHLY and CDR2 FYNNEI. CDR3 DNA sequence: TGTGCCAGCACATCAAAGAGGGGAGGGGGGGCGGTTCAGCCCCAGCATTTT. It codes for CASTSKRGGGAVQPQHF.

This clone was seen a single time. The J gene is TRBJ1-3, the V gene TRBV5-5; TRBD1 matches 8 bases. CDR3 length equals 13 residues. V lost 7 bases, J lost 4 bases, and 4 bases stayed unmatched. Per the germline V gene, CDR1 is SGHKS and CDR2 is YYEKEE (reference sequence). The CDR3 spells CASGTGVGNTIYF. CDR3 in DNA: TGTGCCAGCGGGACAGGTGTCGGAAACACCATATATTTT. Filled out from reference TRBV5-5 and TRBJ1-3, the complete variable domain reads DAGVTQSPTHLIKTRGQQVTLRCSPISGHKSVSWYQQVLGQGPQFIFQYYEKEERGRGNFPDRFSARQFPNYSSELNVNALLLGDSALYLCASGTGVGNTIYFGEGSWLTVV.

The chain has TRBV6-5 and TRBJ1-2; 7 bases line up with TRBD1. CDR1 is MNHEY and CDR2 is SVGAGI in the germline V gene. J gave up 4 bases and V 0 bases, and 8 bases lay outside the gene matches. There are 16 residues in the CDR3. The CDR3 sequence is CASSYSAGTAVYGYTF. CDR3 coding DNA: TGTGCCAGCAGTTACTCTGCCGGGACAGCTGTCTATGGCTACACCTTC.